This T cell receptor beta chain stems from a study of identical twins. Findings and limits, study-wide: While abundant cord blood beta clonotypes carried fewer insertions, memory repertoires showed no such pattern.

One entry per CDR3 protein, called by TCRdb with MiXCR from the 5' RACE reads. The sample includes about 520,000 distinct CDR3 sequences, roughly a fifth seen only once; the top ten take about 0.99%. This clonotype was counted only a few times. Its target is unknown. The V end was cut by 3 bases, the J end by 1 base, with 7 bases between. The CDR3 contains 13 residues. The data were also submitted as part of a second study, on T cells expressing NK-cell markers. That report notes: From sorted CD3+CD56+NKG2C+, CD3+CD56+NKG2C- and CD3+CD56-NKG2C+ T cells came the TCR beta repertoires. The study sequenced eight donors, seven HCMV-seropositive and one seronegative. Whether expanded NKG2C+ T cell clones recognized HCMV stayed uncertain.

The rearrangement uses TRBV12-3 or TRBV12-4 and TRBJ2-7; D not resolved. This TCR came from a woman in her late teens or twenties in good health. Material for sequencing was CD4+ T cells sorted from blood. Here the CDR3 DNA reads TGTGCCAGCAGTTTGTCGGTGTCCTACGAGCAGTACTTC. This translates into CASSLSVSYEQYF.